This TCR beta chain was sequenced during a study of persistence of HIV-infected CD4 T cells. Study as a whole: Suppressive ART had lasted a median of 8 years.

The immunoSEQ assay was version 4, run in survey mode. The method was immunoSEQ multiplex PCR; TCRdb's version includes in-frame clones alone and lacks a portion of them. This repertoire shows about 7,000 clones, about 80% found once; its top ten account for around 71%. Germline loops: CDR1 KGHSH, CDR2 LQKENI. The V segment lost 5 bases and the J segment 4 bases; nucleotides outside the gene matches: 3. This CDR3 is built from 13 residues. Lysates of CMV-infected fibroblasts at 10 ug/mL stimulated these cells. CD4+ T cells upregulating both CD40 ligand and CD69 were sorted as responding cells. CD8-depleted PBMCs were stimulated about 19 hours with anti-CD28/CD49d costimulation, CD40-blocking antibody and enfuvirtide. Note on this clone: Its specificity is unknown.

The material sequenced was CD4+ T cells sorted from PBMCs after roughly 20-hour stimulation, taken from a patient who received antiretroviral therapy. V usage is TRBV18 and J usage is TRBJ1-1; 8 bases match TRBD1. This receptor was taken from an adult woman with HIV who was CMV-seropositive. The CDR3 DNA is TGTGCCAGCTCATCGGACAGGGTCACTGAAGCTTTCTTT. Translation gives CASSSDRVTEAFF. The variable domain in full, with the rest retrieved from reference TRBV18 and TRBJ1-1, is NAGVMQNPRHLVRRRGQEARLRCSPMKGHSHVYWYRQLPEEGLKFMVYLQKENIIDESGMPKERFSAEFPKEGPSILRIQQVVRGDSAAYFCASSSDRVTEAFFGQGTRLTVV.